Below, one T cell receptor beta chain is given with its context. The data were taken from a study of blood T cell repertoires in COVID-19. The method was immunoSEQ multiplex PCR; TCRdb's version includes in-frame clones alone and lacks a portion of them. The sample includes some 290,000 clones, 85% to 90% seen only once; the top ten take about 4%. Germline CDR1 and CDR2: MNHEY and SVGAGI. The CDR3 extends over 14 amino acids. The V gene lost 6 bases and the J gene lost 2 bases, with 14 bases spanning the gap. The sequence came from a man between 18 and 35 years old with active or convalescent COVID-19. The sample taken for sequencing was peripheral blood. This chain links TRBV6-5 with TRBJ2-7; D possibly corresponds to TRBD1 (5 bases). The CDR3 coding sequence is TGTGCCAGCAGAATGACAGTGACGGCCTACGAGCAGTACTTC. It codes for CASRMTVTAYEQYF.